Shown below are 2 T cell receptor beta chains from a single sample sequenced in a study of blood T cell repertoires in COVID-19. The protocol was immunoSEQ multiplex PCR, while the TCRdb copy is restricted to in-frame clones and leaves out a portion. The sample contains around 75,000 clones, 79% of which appear only once. Material for sequencing was peripheral blood. All receptors derive from a woman aged 80 or over with active or convalescent COVID-19.

The V gene is TRBV6-5, the J gene TRBJ1-2; 12 nucleotides align to TRBD1. V lost 5 bases, J lost 8 bases, and 9 bases stayed unmatched. Germline-derived CDR1 and CDR2 are MNHEY and SVGAGI. The CDR3 has 15 amino acids. The CDR3 nucleotides are TGTGCCAGCAGTCGGACGAGGGACAGGGGGCAGGGCTACACCTTC. Translated, it gives CASSRTRDRGQGYTF.

A note on this clone: Germline and junction disagree at one end, which may indicate a read error. This rearrangement joins TRBV6-2 or TRBV6-3 to TRBJ2-7; D may be TRBD2 (5 bases). Germline V gives CDR1 MNHEY, CDR2 SVGEGT. The CDR3 runs 13 residues. CDR3 in amino acids: CASSYRSGSSFDF. CDR3 DNA sequence: TGTGCCAGCAGTTATAGATCTGGGAGCTCCTTCGACTTC.